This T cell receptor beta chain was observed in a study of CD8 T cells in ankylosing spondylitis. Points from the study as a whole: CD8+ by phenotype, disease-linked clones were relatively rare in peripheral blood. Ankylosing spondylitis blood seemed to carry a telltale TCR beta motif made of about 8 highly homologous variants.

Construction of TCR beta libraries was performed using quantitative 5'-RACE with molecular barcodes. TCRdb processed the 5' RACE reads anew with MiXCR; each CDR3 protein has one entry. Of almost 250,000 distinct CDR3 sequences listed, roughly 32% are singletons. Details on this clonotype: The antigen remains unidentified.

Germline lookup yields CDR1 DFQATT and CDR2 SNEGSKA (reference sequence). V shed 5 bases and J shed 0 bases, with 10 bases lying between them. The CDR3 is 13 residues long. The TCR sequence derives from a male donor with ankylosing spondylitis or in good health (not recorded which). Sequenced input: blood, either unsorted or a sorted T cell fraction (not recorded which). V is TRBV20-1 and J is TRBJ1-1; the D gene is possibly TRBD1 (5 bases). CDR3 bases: TGCAGTGCTCGTAGCAGGGTGAACACTGAAGCTTTCTTT. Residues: CSARSRVNTEAFF.